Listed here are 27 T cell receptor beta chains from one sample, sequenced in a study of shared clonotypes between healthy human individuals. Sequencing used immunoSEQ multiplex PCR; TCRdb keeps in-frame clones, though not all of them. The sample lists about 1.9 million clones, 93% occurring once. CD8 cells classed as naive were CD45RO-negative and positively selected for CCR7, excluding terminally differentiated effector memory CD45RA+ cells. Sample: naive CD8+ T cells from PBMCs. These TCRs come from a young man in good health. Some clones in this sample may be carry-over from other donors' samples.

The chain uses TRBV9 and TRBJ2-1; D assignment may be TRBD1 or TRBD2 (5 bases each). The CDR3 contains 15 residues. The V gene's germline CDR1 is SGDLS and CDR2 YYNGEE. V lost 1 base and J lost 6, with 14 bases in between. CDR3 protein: CASSVYPGRFNEQFF. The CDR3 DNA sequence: TGTGCCAGCAGCGTATATCCGGGGCGCTTCAATGAGCAGTTCTTC.

The chain's CDR3 is CASSPELRGAGELFF. The CDR3 DNA sequence: TGTGCCAGCAGTCCCGAACTCAGGGGAGCCGGGGAGCTGTTTTTT. The chain has TRBV27 and TRBJ2-2; maybe TRBD1 (6 bases). Germline V gene data show CDR1 as MNHEY and CDR2 as SMNVEV (reference sequence). V dropped 5 bases and J dropped 6 bases, with 16 bases sitting between them. The CDR3 is 15 residues long.

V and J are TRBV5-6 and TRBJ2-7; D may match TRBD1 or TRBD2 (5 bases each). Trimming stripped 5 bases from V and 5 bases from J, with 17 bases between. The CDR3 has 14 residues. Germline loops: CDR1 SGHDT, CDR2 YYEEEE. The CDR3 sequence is CASRDGWGRHEQYF. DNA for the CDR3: TGTGCCAGCAGAGACGGATGGGGACGTCACGAGCAGTACTTC.

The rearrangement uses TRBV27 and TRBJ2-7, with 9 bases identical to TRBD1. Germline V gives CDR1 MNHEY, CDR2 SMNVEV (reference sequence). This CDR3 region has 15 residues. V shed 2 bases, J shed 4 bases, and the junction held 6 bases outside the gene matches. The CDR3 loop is CASSLGGTGRYEQYF. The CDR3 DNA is TGTGCCAGCAGTTTAGGTGGGACAGGGCGGTACGAGCAGTACTTC.

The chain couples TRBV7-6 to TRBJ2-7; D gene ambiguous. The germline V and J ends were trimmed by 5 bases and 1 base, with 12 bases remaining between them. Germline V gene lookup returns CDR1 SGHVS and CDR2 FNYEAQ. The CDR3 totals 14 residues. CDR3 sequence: CASSTLDKSYEQYF. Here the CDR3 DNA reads TGTGCCAGCAGCACCTTAGACAAATCCTACGAGCAGTACTTC.

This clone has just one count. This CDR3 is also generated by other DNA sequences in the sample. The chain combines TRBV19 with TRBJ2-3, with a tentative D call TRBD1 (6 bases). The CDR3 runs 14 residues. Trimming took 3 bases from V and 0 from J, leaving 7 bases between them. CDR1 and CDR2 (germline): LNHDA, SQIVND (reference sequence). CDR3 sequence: CASSIGTSTDTQYF. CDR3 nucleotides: TGTGCCAGTAGTATCGGGACAAGCACAGATACGCAGTATTTT.

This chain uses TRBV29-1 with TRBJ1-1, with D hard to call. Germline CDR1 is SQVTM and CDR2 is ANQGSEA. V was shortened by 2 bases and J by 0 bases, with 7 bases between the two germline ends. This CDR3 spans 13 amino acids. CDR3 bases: TGCAGCGTTGAACCTGGTATGAACACTGAAGCTTTCTTT. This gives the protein CSVEPGMNTEAFF.

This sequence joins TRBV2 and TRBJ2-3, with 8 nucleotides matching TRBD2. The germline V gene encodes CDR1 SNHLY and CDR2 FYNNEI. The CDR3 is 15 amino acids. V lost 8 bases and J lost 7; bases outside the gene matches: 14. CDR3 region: CASGPGGTLAHTQYF. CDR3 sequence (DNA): TGTGCCAGCGGTCCGGGAGGGACGCTTGCGCATACGCAGTATTTT.

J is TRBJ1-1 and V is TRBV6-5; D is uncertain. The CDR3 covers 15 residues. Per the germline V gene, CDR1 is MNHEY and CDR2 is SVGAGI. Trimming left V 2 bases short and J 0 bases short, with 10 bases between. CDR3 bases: TGTGCCAGCAGTTACACAGCAGGCATGAACACTGAAGCTTTCTTT. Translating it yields CASSYTAGMNTEAFF.

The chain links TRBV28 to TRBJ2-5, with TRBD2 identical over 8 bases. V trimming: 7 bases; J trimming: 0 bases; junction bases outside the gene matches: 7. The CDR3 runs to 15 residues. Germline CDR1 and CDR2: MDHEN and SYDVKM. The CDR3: CASKELAANQETQYF. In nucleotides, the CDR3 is TGTGCCAGCAAGGAACTAGCGGCCAACCAAGAGACCCAGTACTTC.

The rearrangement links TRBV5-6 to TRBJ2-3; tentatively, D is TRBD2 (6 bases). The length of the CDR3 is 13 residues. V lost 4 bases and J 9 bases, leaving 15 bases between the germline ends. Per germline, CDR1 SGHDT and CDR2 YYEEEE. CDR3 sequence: CASSPGTRGTQYF. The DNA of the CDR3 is TGTGCCAGCAGCCCGGGGACCCGGGGGACGCAGTATTTT.

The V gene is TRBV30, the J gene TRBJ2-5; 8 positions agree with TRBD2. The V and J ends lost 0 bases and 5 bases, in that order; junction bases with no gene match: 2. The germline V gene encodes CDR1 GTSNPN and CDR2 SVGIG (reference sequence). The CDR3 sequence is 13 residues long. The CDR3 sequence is CAWSVAGVETQYF. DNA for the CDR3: TGTGCCTGGAGTGTAGCGGGGGTCGAGACCCAGTACTTC.

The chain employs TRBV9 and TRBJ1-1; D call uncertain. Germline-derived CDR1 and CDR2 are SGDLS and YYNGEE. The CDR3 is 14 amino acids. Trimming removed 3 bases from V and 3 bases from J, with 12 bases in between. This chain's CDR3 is CASSGGWRDTEAFF. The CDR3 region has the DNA TGTGCCAGCAGCGGTGGGTGGAGGGACACTGAAGCTTTCTTT.

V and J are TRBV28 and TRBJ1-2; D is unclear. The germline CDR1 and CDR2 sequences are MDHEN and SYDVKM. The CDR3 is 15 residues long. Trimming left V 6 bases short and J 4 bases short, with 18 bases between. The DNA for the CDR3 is TGTGCCAGCAGGGGCCTGGTAGGGCCAGGCTATGGCTACACCTTC. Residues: CASRGLVGPGYGYTF.

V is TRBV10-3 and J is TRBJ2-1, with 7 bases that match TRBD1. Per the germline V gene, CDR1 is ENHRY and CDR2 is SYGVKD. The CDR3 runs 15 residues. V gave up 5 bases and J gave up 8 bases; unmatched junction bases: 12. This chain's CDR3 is CAISPLSETGHEQFF. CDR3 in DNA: TGTGCCATCAGTCCTTTATCAGAGACAGGGCATGAGCAGTTCTTC.

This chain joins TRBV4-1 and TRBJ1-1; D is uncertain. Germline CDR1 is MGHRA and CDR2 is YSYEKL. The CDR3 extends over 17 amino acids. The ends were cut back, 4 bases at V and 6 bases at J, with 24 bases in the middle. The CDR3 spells CASSPRGGRFVRAEAFF. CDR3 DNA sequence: TGCGCCAGCAGCCCCAGAGGTGGTCGGTTTGTTCGTGCTGAAGCTTTCTTT.

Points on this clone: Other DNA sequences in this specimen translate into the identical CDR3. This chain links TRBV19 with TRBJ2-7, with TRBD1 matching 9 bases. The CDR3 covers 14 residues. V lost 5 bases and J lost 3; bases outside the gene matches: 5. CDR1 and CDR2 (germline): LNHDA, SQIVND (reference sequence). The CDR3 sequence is CASSSGTGFYEQYF. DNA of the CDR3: TGTGCCAGTAGTTCCGGGACAGGGTTCTACGAGCAGTACTTC.

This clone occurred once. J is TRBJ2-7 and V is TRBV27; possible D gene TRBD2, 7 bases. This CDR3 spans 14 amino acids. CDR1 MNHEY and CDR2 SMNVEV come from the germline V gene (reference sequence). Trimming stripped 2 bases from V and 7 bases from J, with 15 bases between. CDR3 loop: CASSLLQGSGEQYF. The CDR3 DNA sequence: TGTGCCAGCAGTTTACTACAGGGTAGCGGGGAGCAGTACTTC.

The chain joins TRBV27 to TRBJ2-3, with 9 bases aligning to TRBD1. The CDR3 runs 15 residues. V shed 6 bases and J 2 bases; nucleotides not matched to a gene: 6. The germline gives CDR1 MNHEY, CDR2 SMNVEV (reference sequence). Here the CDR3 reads CASSQDRGNTDTQYF. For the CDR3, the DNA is TGTGCCAGCAGCCAGGACAGGGGAAACACAGATACGCAGTATTTT.

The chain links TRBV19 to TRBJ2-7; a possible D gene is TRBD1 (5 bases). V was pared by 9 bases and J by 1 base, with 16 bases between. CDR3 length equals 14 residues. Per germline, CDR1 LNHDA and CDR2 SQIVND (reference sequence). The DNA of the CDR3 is TGTGCCAGCCAAGATGCAGGGCATTCCTACGAGCAGTACTTC. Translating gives CASQDAGHSYEQYF. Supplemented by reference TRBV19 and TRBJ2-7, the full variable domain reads DGGITQSPKYLFRKEGQNVTLSCEQNLNHDAMYWYRQDPGQGLRLIYYSQIVNDFQKGDIAEGYSVSREKKESFPLTVTSAQKNPTAFYLCASQDAGHSYEQYFGPGTRLTVT.

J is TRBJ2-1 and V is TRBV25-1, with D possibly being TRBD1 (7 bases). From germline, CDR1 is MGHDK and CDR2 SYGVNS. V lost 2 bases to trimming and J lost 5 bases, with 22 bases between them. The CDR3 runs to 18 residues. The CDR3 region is CASSERGRDLAWNNEQFF. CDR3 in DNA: TGTGCCAGCAGTGAAAGGGGGCGGGACCTCGCCTGGAACAATGAGCAGTTCTTC.

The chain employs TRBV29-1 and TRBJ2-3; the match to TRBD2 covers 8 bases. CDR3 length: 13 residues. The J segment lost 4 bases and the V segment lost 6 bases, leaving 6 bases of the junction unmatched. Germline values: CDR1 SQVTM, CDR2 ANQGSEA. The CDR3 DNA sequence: TGCAGCGTCTCACGGGGGGGGGCAGATACGCAGTATTTT. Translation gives CSVSRGGADTQYF.

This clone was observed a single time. The CDR3: CSVDGFLRGGREQYF. CDR3 coding DNA: TGCAGCGTTGATGGGTTTCTTAGGGGGGGCCGGGAGCAGTACTTC. The genes are TRBV29-1 and TRBJ2-7, with D perhaps TRBD2 (7 bases). Germline CDR1 reads SQVTM; CDR2 reads ANQGSEA. The CDR3 totals 15 residues. V lost 3 bases and J 7 bases, leaving 22 bases between the germline ends.

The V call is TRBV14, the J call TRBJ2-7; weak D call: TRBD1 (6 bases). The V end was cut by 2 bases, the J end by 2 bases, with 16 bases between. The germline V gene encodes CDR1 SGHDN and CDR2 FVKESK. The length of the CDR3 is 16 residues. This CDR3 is CASSQRGDTYTYEQYF. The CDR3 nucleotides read TGTGCCAGCAGCCAAAGAGGGGACACCTACACCTACGAGCAGTACTTC.

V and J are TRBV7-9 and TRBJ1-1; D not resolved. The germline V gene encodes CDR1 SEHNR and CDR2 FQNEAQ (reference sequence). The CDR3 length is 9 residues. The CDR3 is CTTRAEAFF. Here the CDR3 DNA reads TGTACCACTAGGGCTGAAGCTTTCTTT.

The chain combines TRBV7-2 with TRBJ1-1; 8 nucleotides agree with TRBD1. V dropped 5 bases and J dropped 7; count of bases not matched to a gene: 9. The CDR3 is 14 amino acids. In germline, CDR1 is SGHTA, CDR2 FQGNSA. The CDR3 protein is CASSDRDRMIEAFF. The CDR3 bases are TGTGCCAGCAGCGACCGGGACAGGATGATTGAAGCTTTCTTT.

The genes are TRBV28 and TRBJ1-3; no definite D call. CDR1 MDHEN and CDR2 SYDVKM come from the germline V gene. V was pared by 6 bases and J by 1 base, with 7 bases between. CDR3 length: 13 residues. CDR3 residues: CASSLISGNTIYF. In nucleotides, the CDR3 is TGTGCCAGCAGCCTGATTTCTGGAAACACCATATATTTT.